This record concerns one T cell receptor (beta chain) sequence. Antigen unknown. Only in-frame clones appear in the TCRdb table, and some are missing; sequencing was by immunoSEQ multiplex PCR. The sample shows 600,000 to 750,000 clones, about 92% of them seen only once. The data originate from a study of shared clonotypes between healthy human individuals. Study-level information: Each donor contributed plates that comprised three CD4 naive, three CD4 memory, two CD8 naive and one CD8 memory.

The CD8 memory sample joined CD45RO+ cells and CCR7-negative CD45RA+ cells. The study's findings and limits: Among the subsets, naive ones generally showed larger estimated richness than memory ones. The study found lower generation probabilities in non-shared clonotypes than in those shared by all four donors.

The CDR3 runs to 13 residues. In germline, CDR1 is SNHLY, CDR2 FYNNEI. The V and J ends lost 6 bases and 5 bases respectively, with 13 bases between them. This TCR was sampled from a man between 18 and 29 years old in good health. Some clones in this sample may be carry-over from other donors' samples. The material sequenced was memory CD8+ T cells from PBMCs. The subset denotes: CD45RO+ cells pooled with CCR7-negative TemRA cells. V and J are TRBV2 and TRBJ2-5; D is unclear. The CDR3 here is CASSPPGRETQYF. The CDR3 DNA reads TGTGCCAGCAGCCCCCCGGGCCGTGAGACCCAGTACTTC.